This T cell receptor (beta chain) was identified during a study of regulatory T cells in long-lasting Graves disease (dated by TCRdb to about 2021). Describing the broader study: Persistent Graves' disease meant more than 5 years of antithyroid drug treatment with TSH receptor autoantibodies that stayed positive. The study took place in China and was registered as a clinical trial. Antithyroid drugs had been taken for 8.5 to 11 years on average by persistent Graves' disease patients in the clinical cohort. Persistent Graves' disease patients were compared with newly diagnosed Graves' disease patients by peripheral blood TCR sequencing and RNA sequencing. A total of 35 or so samples were covered by TCR sequencing, comprising some 13 persistent and 20 newly diagnosed Graves' disease patients. Broad study findings and their caveats: The study examined only peripheral blood because the primary lesion, thyroid tissue, could not be accessed. Persistent disease showed preferential use of TRBV28, TRBJ1-2 and TRBJ2-5, whereas newly diagnosed disease favored TRBV20-1 and TRBJ2-1. The authors acknowledged the small sample size as a limitation that may reduce accuracy. Lower TCR Shannon entropy and fewer highly expanded clones were observed in persistent Graves' disease patients than in newly diagnosed patients, which suggested clonal expansion. A larger number of public clonotypes was shared among persistent patients (approximately 3,000) than among newly diagnosed patients (approximately 1,000). Only the TCR beta chain was sequenced and analyzed.

Preparation of the library involved multiplex PCR. For sequencing, an Illumina HiSeq 4000 was employed. CDR3 regions were amplified by Arm-PCR with iRepertoire HTBI primers to construct TCR beta libraries. Before sequencing, the PCR products went through gel purification. The paper's processing steps were these. Across samples, 60 to 75 TRBV and 13 to 15 TRBJ segments were identified and used for gene usage analysis of CDR3 amino acid clonotypes. Filtered high-quality paired reads were merged into contigs using COPE and FqMerger. BLAST was used to align contigs to IMGT TRBV, TRBD and TRBJ reference genes, and CDR3 was defined according to IMGT. Any clonotype with a frequency above 0.1% was counted as a highly expanded clone. Shannon entropy was used to measure repertoire diversity, and the Gini coefficient was used to measure V-J evenness. A clonotype was considered public if more than one individual shared it. The public reads were reanalyzed by TCRdb: fastp trimming at Q25, MiXCR alignment, in-frame beta chains only. One record per CDR3 amino acid sequence lists the most common genes and DNA. TCRdb assigned the V and J calls; the authors' analysis was not used. In all, the sample holds more than 300,000 distinct CDR3 sequences, and 20% to 25% of those were seen once. Together, the top ten hold around a quarter of the sample.

Regarding this clonotype: Its recognized antigen is unknown. The input lacks base qualities; no much larger clone sits a single base away.

From the cysteine through the phenylalanine, the CDR3 covers 15 amino acids. The read is trimmed to its CDR3 DNA, 45 bases read in frame from base 1. The germline V gene supplies CDR1 SGHRS and CDR2 YFSETQ. The junction carries 11 bases between V and J, which are trimmed by 0 bases and 2 bases respectively. The sample's time point label is to be understood as: persistent/refractory GD, antithyroid drugs over 5 years with positive TRAb. For both TCR sequencing and RNA sequencing, RNA was extracted from PBMCs using TRIzol. The diagnosis of Graves' disease was made according to American Thyroid Association guidelines. Recruitment of patients was carried out at an endocrinology department in Xi'an, China. Each patient gave approximately 10 milliliters of peripheral blood, collected in an EDTA anticoagulant tube. Ficoll Paque Plus density gradient separation was used to isolate PBMCs, and no further T cell sorting was done. An Agilent 2100 Bioanalyzer and agarose gel were used to check RNA quality, and a NanoDrop 2000 was used to measure RNA concentration.

Specimen: peripheral blood mononuclear cells (PBMCs), collected when the disease was refractory, from a patient treated with antithyroid drugs. The V and J genes are TRBV5-1 and TRBJ1-1, and perhaps TRBD1 as D gene, on 5 matching bases. This TCR derives from a woman between 35 and 50 years old with Graves disease. Donor details come from another sample of the same person, matched by shared clones. The encoded CDR3 is CASSLGAQGNTEAFF. The DNA is as follows: TGCGCCAGCAGCTTGGGGGCCCAGGGTAACACTGAAGCTTTCTTT.